Presented here are 13 T cell receptor beta chains from one specimen sequenced in a study of blood T cell repertoires in COVID-19. Profiled with immunoSEQ multiplex PCR; TCRdb holds only in-frame clones, not every one. The table has roughly 280,000 clones, 88% seen once. Source material: peripheral blood. The receptors stem from a woman in her 30s with COVID-19, enrolled during active disease.

The rearrangement links TRBV5-4 to TRBJ2-7; D not resolved. The germline gives CDR1 SGHNT, CDR2 YYREEE (reference sequence). The CDR3 covers 12 residues. V lost 0 bases and J lost 6, with 7 bases in between. The CDR3 here is CASSLDRFEQYF. CDR3 nucleotide sequence: TGTGCCAGCAGCTTGGACAGATTCGAGCAGTACTTC.

This chain links TRBV6-1 with TRBJ2-7; D is unresolved. The CDR3 totals 17 residues. CDR1 is MNHNS and CDR2 is SASEGT in the germline V gene. Trimming took off 1 base at V and 1 base at J, with 17 bases between the two ends. Written as DNA, the CDR3 is TGTGCCAGCAGTGAAGGGGCAGGAATCAATCTATCCTACGAGCAGTACTTC. Its protein is CASSEGAGINLSYEQYF.

The CDR3 region is CASSYSRTDHSYEQYF. CDR3 sequence (DNA): TGTGCCAGCAGTTACTCTAGGACAGACCACTCCTACGAGCAGTACTTC. This sequence joins TRBV6-5 and TRBJ2-7, with a tentative D call TRBD1 (6 bases). V dropped 0 bases and J dropped 0 bases, with 12 bases sitting between them. In germline, CDR1 is MNHEY, CDR2 SVGAGI. The CDR3 is made up of 16 amino acids.

The chain combines TRBV21-1 with TRBJ1-1. TRBV21-1 is shown as a pseudogene. The CDR3 consists of 16 residues. This CDR3 is CASSPQRLGKDTEAFF. As DNA, the CDR3 is TGTGCCAGCAGCCCCCAGCGGCTAGGGAAGGACACTGAAGCTTTCTTT.

The gene calls are TRBV19 and TRBJ1-1, with 8 positions matching TRBD1. Germline assignment: CDR1 LNHDA and CDR2 SQIVND (reference sequence). The CDR3 sequence is 15 residues long. With V trimmed by 3 bases and J by 6 bases, 9 bases remained unmatched. In DNA form, the CDR3 reads TGTGCCAGTAGTATTTTTGCAGGGGGCAATGCTGAAGCTTTCTTT. Its protein is CASSIFAGGNAEAFF.

This chain uses TRBV2 with TRBJ1-2; D is perhaps TRBD1 (6 bases). V was cut by 7 bases and J by 2 bases, with 11 bases left in between. There are 13 residues in the CDR3. Germline CDR1 SNHLY, CDR2 FYNNEI. CDR3 sequence: CASTQDRNYGYTF. The CDR3, as DNA: TGTGCCAGCACCCAGGACAGAAACTATGGCTACACCTTC.

V and J are TRBV11-3 and TRBJ2-1; 11 positions match TRBD2. Germline assignment: CDR1 SGHNT and CDR2 YENEEA. V shed 5 bases and J 6 bases; nucleotides not matched to a gene: 6. CDR3 length: 15 residues. The CDR3 reads CASSQTSGKVNEQFF. The CDR3 DNA follows: TGTGCCAGCAGCCAGACTAGCGGGAAGGTCAATGAGCAGTTCTTC.

The J gene is TRBJ2-5, the V gene TRBV3-1 (or the pseudogene TRBV3-2); D call uncertain. Germline CDR1 is LGHDT and CDR2 is YNNKEL (reference sequence). Trimming pared 0 bases from V and 3 bases from J, leaving 8 bases between. The CDR3 loop spans 14 amino acids. CDR3 protein: CASSQERGEETQYF. CDR3 DNA: TGTGCCAGCAGCCAAGAGAGAGGTGAAGAGACCCAGTACTTC.

V gene TRBV4-3 combines with J gene TRBJ1-5, with TRBD1 identical over 9 bases. The CDR3 spans 15 residues. J lost 5 bases, V lost 2 bases, and 4 bases had no gene match. Germline-derived CDR1 and CDR2 are LGHNA and YSLEER. The CDR3 region is CASSQWTGVDQPQHF. The CDR3 DNA reads TGCGCCAGCAGCCAATGGACAGGGGTTGATCAGCCCCAGCATTTT.

Here the CDR3 reads CASSPSRREGETQYF. Here the CDR3 DNA reads TGTGCCAGCAGTCCGTCTCGGCGTGAGGGAGAGACCCAGTACTTC. This rearrangement joins TRBV28 to TRBJ2-5; D might be TRBD2 (5 bases). The V end lost 5 bases, the J end lost 4 bases, and 17 bases lay between the germline ends. The germline V gene has CDR1 MDHEN and CDR2 SYDVKM. The CDR3 runs 15 residues.

The chain uses TRBV7-9 and TRBJ2-3; 7 bases match TRBD1. CDR3 size: 16 residues. V was clipped by 2 bases and J by 4 bases; unmatched bases: 9. The germline gives CDR1 SEHNR, CDR2 FQNEAQ (reference sequence). The CDR3 DNA reads as TGTGCCAGCAGCTTACGAACAGGGGAAGTTTCAGATACGCAGTATTTT. This translates into CASSLRTGEVSDTQYF.

V and J are TRBV28 and TRBJ1-2; no reliable D call. In germline, CDR1 is MDHEN, CDR2 SYDVKM. Trimming left V 5 bases short and J 4 bases short, with 5 bases between. There are 11 residues in the CDR3. The CDR3 DNA reads TGTGCCAGCAGTGGGAGCTATGGCTACACCTTC. Amino acids: CASSGSYGYTF.

This clone was found once. The J gene is TRBJ1-1, the V gene TRBV9, with TRBD1 matching over 7 bases. CDR1 is SGDLS, CDR2 YYNGEE, per germline. The CDR3 consists of 17 residues. V was pared by 4 bases and J by 2 bases, with 14 bases of the junction left unmatched. The CDR3 here is CASSPKTGFSLNTEAFF. In DNA, the CDR3 is TGTGCCAGCAGCCCAAAGACAGGGTTTTCCCTAAACACTGAAGCTTTCTTT. Looking up the rest from reference TRBV9 and TRBJ1-1 gives the full variable domain: DSGVTQTPKHLITATGQRVTLRCSPRSGDLSVYWYQQSLDQGLQFLIQYYNGEERAKGNILERFSAQQFPDLHSELNLSSLELGDSALYFCASSPKTGFSLNTEAFFGQGTRLTVV.